This TCR beta chain was recovered during a study of T cells after posttransplantation cyclophosphamide. Study-wide points: Skin or GI-infiltrating T cells shared few TRB sequences with blood.

On the day of bone marrow donation, the related graft donor provided peripheral blood. Data came from immunoSEQ multiplex PCR; TCRdb stores just in-frame clones and leaves some out. The sample is made up of 44,000 or so clones, none counted only once. This CDR3 is 14 amino acids long. Germline V gives CDR1 SQVTM, CDR2 ANQGSEA. After removal of 7 bases from V and 9 bases from J, the junction contained 13 bases not matched to a gene. This clone occurred many times. Antigen unknown. The sequence derives from a man aged 40-49 years in good health, CMV-negative, and a related stem cell transplant donor. The V and J genes are TRBV29-1 and TRBJ2-1; 9 nucleotides agree with TRBD2. The sample consisted of PBMCs. The CDR3: CSASFSGSRGEQFF. DNA of the CDR3: TGCAGCGCGTCGTTTAGCGGGAGTCGGGGTGAGCAGTTCTTC.